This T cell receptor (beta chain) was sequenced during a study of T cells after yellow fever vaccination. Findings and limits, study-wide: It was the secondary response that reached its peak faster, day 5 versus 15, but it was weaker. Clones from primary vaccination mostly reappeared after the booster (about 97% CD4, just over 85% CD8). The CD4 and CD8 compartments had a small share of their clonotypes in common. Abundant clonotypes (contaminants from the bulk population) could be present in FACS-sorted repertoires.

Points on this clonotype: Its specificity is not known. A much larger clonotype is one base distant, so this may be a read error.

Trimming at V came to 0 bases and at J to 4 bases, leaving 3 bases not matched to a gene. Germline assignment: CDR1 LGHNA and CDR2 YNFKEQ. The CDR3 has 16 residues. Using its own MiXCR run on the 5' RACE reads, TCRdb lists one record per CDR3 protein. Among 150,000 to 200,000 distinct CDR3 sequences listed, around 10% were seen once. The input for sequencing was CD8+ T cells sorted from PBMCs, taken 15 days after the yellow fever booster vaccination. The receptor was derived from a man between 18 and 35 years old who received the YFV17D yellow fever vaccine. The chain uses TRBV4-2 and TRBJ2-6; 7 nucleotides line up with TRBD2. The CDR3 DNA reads TGTGCCAGCAGCCAAGACGCGGGGGTCGGGGCCAACGTCCTGACTTTC. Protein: CASSQDAGVGANVLTF.